The 9 T cell receptor beta chains given below trace back to one sample, sequenced in a study of regulatory T cells in long-lasting Graves disease. Time point indicated: newly diagnosed GD, antithyroid drugs for less than 3 months. The TCR library was made from RNA extracted from PBMCs. Both iRepertoire HTBI primers and Arm-PCR of CDR3 regions were used to build the TCR beta libraries. One entry per CDR3 protein results from TCRdb running MiXCR on the multiplex PCR reads. The sample has hundreds of thousands of distinct CDR3 sequences; around 13% are singletons. These data were also filed under a second study, of T cells in Graves' hyperthyroidism and ophthalmopathy.

Source: peripheral blood mononuclear cells (PBMCs), taken at new diagnosis, from a patient treated with antithyroid drugs. These receptors all stem from a young woman with Graves disease.

Details on this clonotype: One end of the junction does not line up with germline, which may come from a read error. The chain uses TRBV12-3 or TRBV12-4 and TRBJ2-3; TRBD2 aligns across 9 bases. The CDR3 covers 14 residues. The CDR3 DNA sequence: TGTGCCAGCAGGGTTAGCGGGAGCAGAGATACGCAGTATTTT. It codes for CASRVSGSRDTQYF.

This clonotype was seen at least ten times. V usage is TRBV5-1 and J usage is TRBJ1-2; no clear D. This CDR3 has 14 amino acids. Germline V gives CDR1 SGHRS, CDR2 YFSETQ. V lost 0 bases to trimming and J lost 7 bases, with 13 bases between them. For the CDR3, the DNA is TGCGCCAGCAGCTTGGCCCAACAGCATATTGGCTACACCTTC. This encodes CASSLAQQHIGYTF.

On this clonotype: An end of the junction does not agree with germline; a read error may underlie this. This chain connects TRBV7-8 to TRBJ1-5, with D uncertain. Germline CDR1 reads SGHVS; CDR2 reads FQNEAQ. The CDR3 has 13 amino acids. CDR3 residues: CASSLTLDHPQHF. DNA for the CDR3: TGTGCCAGCAGCTTAACCCTAGATCACCCCCAGCATTTT.

The chain carries TRBV14 and TRBJ2-7; TRBD1 agrees at 10 bases. V shed 0 bases, J shed 2 bases, and the junction held 7 bases outside the gene matches. The length of the CDR3 is 17 residues. Germline V gives CDR1 SGHDN, CDR2 FVKESK. The CDR3 coding sequence is TGTGCCAGCAGCCAAGATGTATTTGGGACAGGGGCCTACGAGCAGTACTTC. Its protein is CASSQDVFGTGAYEQYF.

This clonotype was detected ten times or more. The chain uses TRBV12-3 or TRBV12-4 and TRBJ2-1, with a tentative D call TRBD2 (6 bases). The V end lost 3 bases, the J end lost 8 bases, and 8 bases lay between the germline ends. The CDR3 totals 12 residues. The CDR3 spells CASSFGTDEQFF. CDR3 sequence (DNA): TGTGCCAGCAGTTTCGGGACTGATGAGCAGTTCTTC.

This clonotype was counted once. The V and J genes are TRBV6-2 or TRBV6-3 and TRBJ2-1, with TRBD2 matching 10 bases. V shed 5 bases and J 4 bases; nucleotides not matched to a gene: 11. This CDR3 spans 17 amino acids. In germline, CDR1 is MNHEY, CDR2 SVGEGT. The CDR3: CASSLSLTSGPYNEQFF. The CDR3 DNA reads as TGTGCCAGCAGTCTTTCTTTGACTAGCGGGCCGTACAATGAGCAGTTCTTC.

This clonotype was seen many times. The gene calls are TRBV24-1 and TRBJ2-1; TRBD2 agrees at 12 bases. The CDR3 totals 16 residues. Germline V gene data show CDR1 as KGHDR and CDR2 as SFDVKD. Trimming cost V 1 base and J 4 bases; bases outside gene matches: 1. The CDR3 DNA follows: TGTGCCACCAGTGATTTAGGGACTAGCGGGTACAATGAGCAGTTCTTC. Translating it yields CATSDLGTSGYNEQFF.

The chain has TRBV20-1 and TRBJ2-7; 7 bases fit TRBD1. Germline CDR1 DFQATT, CDR2 SNEGSKA (reference sequence). This CDR3 has 14 residues. The ends lost 4 bases at V and 4 bases at J; junction bases unmatched: 10. The CDR3, as DNA: TGCAGTGCTACAACCGGGACAGTTTTTTACGAGCAGTACTTC. Translation gives CSATTGTVFYEQYF.

The sample holds many counts of this clonotype. The chain joins TRBV2 to TRBJ2-7; D is uncertain. The germline V gene has CDR1 SNHLY and CDR2 FYNNEI. V was shortened by 4 bases and J by 2 bases, with 6 bases between the two germline ends. This CDR3 has 12 residues. The CDR3 nucleotides read TGTGCCAGCAGTGTGATTACCTACGAGCAGTACTTC. It yields the protein CASSVITYEQYF.